A few counts support the clone carrying this T cell receptor (beta chain). Its target is not known. This specimen comes from a study of T cells after yellow fever vaccination. About the research overall: It was SMART-Seq v4 Ultra Low Input that prepared the fractions with low cell numbers. Study-level points and caveats: Most clones from primary vaccination were detected again post-booster (about 96% CD4, roughly 90% CD8). Secondary responses were weaker yet peaked faster, day 5 versus 15. Some clonotypes, a small share, were shared between CD4 and CD8 compartments.

TCRdb re-derived calls from the 5' RACE reads in MiXCR, one entry per CDR3 protein. The sample yields some 120,000 distinct CDR3 sequences, approximately 16% seen once. The CDR3 has 16 amino acids. V was trimmed by 5 bases and J by 4 bases, leaving 18 bases between them. Germline CDR1 reads MNHEY; CDR2 reads SMNVEV (reference sequence). The receptor was derived from a man aged 18 to 29 who received the YFV17D yellow fever vaccine. The V and J genes are TRBV27 and TRBJ2-1; tentatively, D is TRBD2 (6 bases). The input for sequencing was CD8+ T cells sorted from PBMCs, taken 5 days after the yellow fever booster vaccination. The CDR3 nucleotides read TGTGCCAGCAGTCCCCTTACTAGCAGCTTTTACAATGAGCAGTTCTTC. Protein sequence: CASSPLTSSFYNEQFF.